This T cell receptor beta chain was obtained from a study of beta chain features in type 1 diabetes. Of the isolated RNA, all was reverse transcribed, and so the sequenced material was expressed TCRB transcripts. Around 3.7 million reads was the average for naive, central memory and regulatory T cell samples. The data were produced by immunoSEQ multiplex PCR, yet TCRdb's version contains in-frame clones alone and is incomplete. The sample records about 220,000 clones, roughly a tenth being singletons. Germline lookup yields CDR1 SQVTM and CDR2 ANQGSEA. V was clipped by 4 bases and J by 4 bases; unmatched bases: 6. This CDR3 has 15 amino acids. Findings and caveats of the study: Shorter TCRB CDR3s, moderately but significantly so, marked every one of the four CD4+ subsets in Type 1 diabetes patients.

A CD45RO/CCR7/CD25/CD127/CD95/CD27 panel sorted naive, central memory, regulatory and stem cell-like memory CD4+ cells. This clone showed up just a few times. Its antigen is unknown. The specimen sequenced was central memory CD4+ T cells from blood. This clonotype originated in a man between 18 and 29 years old in good health. This chain uses TRBV29-1 with TRBJ2-3; 12 positions agree with TRBD2. The CDR3 loop reads CSVGTSGMRADTQYF. As DNA, the CDR3 is TGCAGCGTTGGGACTAGCGGGATGAGGGCAGATACGCAGTATTTT.